These T cell receptor beta chains were read from a single sample in a study of shared clonotypes between healthy human individuals. Produced via immunoSEQ multiplex PCR; TCRdb's table is partial and in-frame only. The table has about 2.4 million clones, 80% to 95% seen once. The sequenced sample consisted of naive CD4+ T cells from PBMCs. These receptors were obtained from a man aged 18 to 30 in good health. Some clones in this sample may be carry-over from other donors' samples. CDR3s include the opening cysteine and the closing phenylalanine or tryptophan. The D gene is left open where the match is weak. Size is stated for part of the rows, as once, few or many counts, or as a class when the clone is expanded.

cdr3_nt	cdr3_aa	v_call	j_call	d_call	clone_size
TGTGCCAGCAGCTTTACGGACAGGGTGTCCTACGAGCAGTACTTC	CASSFTDRVSYEQYF	TRBV11-2	TRBJ2-7	TRBD1	NA
TGTGCCAGCAGTTTAAGCCCCTTCACCAATGAGCAGTTCTTC	CASSLSPFTNEQFF	TRBV28	TRBJ2-1	NA	NA
TGTGCCAGCAGTTCTCCGGGACAGAACAATGAGCAGTTCTTC	CASSSPGQNNEQFF	TRBV28	TRBJ2-1	TRBD1	NA
TGTGCCAGCAGCGTAGTGGGCAGCCGGCTTGGCACAGATACGCAGTATTTT	CASSVVGSRLGTDTQYF	TRBV9	TRBJ2-3	NA	NA
TGTGCCAGCAGTGAAGCCCCAGGACAGACCTACGAGCAGTACTTC	CASSEAPGQTYEQYF	TRBV6-1	TRBJ2-7	NA	NA
TGTGCCAGCAGTTACAAGTACTCTGGGGCCAACGTCCTGACTTTC	CASSYKYSGANVLTF	TRBV6-5	TRBJ2-6	NA	once
TGTGCCAGCAGACGGCTAGCCCTTAAGGAAAAACTGTTTTTT	CASRRLALKEKLFF	TRBV5-4	TRBJ1-4	NA	NA
TGTGCCACCCCGTTATCCTACGAGCAGTACTTC	CATPLSYEQYF	TRBV11-3	TRBJ2-7	NA	NA
TGTGCCAGCAGTTTAAGGGCCGTGGGACTCATTCCCTACGAGCAGTACTTC	CASSLRAVGLIPYEQYF	TRBV27	TRBJ2-7	NA	NA
TGTGCCAGCAACCCTAGCGGGGCCATATACAATGAGCAGTTCTTC	CASNPSGAIYNEQFF	TRBV9	TRBJ2-1	TRBD2	NA
TGTGCCAGTAGCCCCGTTGAAGCTCTCTACGAGCAGTACTTC	CASSPVEALYEQYF	TRBV19	TRBJ2-7	NA	NA
TGTGCCAGCAGTTTGTGGGACGGGGTCGGCGAGCAGTACTTC	CASSLWDGVGEQYF	TRBV6-5	TRBJ2-7	NA	NA
TGTGCCACCAGCAGAACCGACAGGGGAATATCCTACAATGAGCAGTTCTTC	CATSRTDRGISYNEQFF	TRBV15	TRBJ2-1	TRBD1	NA
TGCAGTGTGGGACAGGGTATCTACGAGCAGTACTTC	CSVGQGIYEQYF	TRBV29-1	TRBJ2-7	TRBD1	NA
TGTGCCAGCAGAATGAACACTGAAGCTTTCTTT	CASRMNTEAFF	TRBV6-6	TRBJ1-1	NA	few
TGTGCCAGCAGCTTAGCGACAGGGCAGGTCGATCAGCCCCAGCATTTT	CASSLATGQVDQPQHF	TRBV7-9	TRBJ1-5	TRBD1	NA
TGTGCCAGCAGCTTAGGGACTATAGAGACCCAGTACTTC	CASSLGTIETQYF	TRBV7-3	TRBJ2-5	TRBD2	NA
TGCAGCGTTCGAAGGGGGGTAGCGGGAGATGGGACCCAGTACTTC	CSVRRGVAGDGTQYF	TRBV29-1	TRBJ2-5	TRBD2	once
TGTGCCAGCAGCTCGACTAGCGGGGCGAACACCGGGGAGTTGTTTTTT	CASSSTSGANTGELFF	TRBV7-3	TRBJ2-2	TRBD2	NA
TGCGCCAGCAGCTTGACGCAGGTTGAAGCTTTCTTT	CASSLTQVEAFF	TRBV5-1	TRBJ1-1	NA	few
TGTGCCAGCAGCTTGCGGGAGACAGATACGCAGTATTTT	CASSLRETDTQYF	TRBV5-6	TRBJ2-3	NA	NA
TGTGCCAGCAGTCTCGGGCCCGGTGGTGGGTACTACGAGCAGTACTTC	CASSLGPGGGYYEQYF	TRBV28	TRBJ2-7	NA	NA
TGTGCCAGCAGCGTAGGGCCATATAATGAAAAACTGTTTTTT	CASSVGPYNEKLFF	TRBV9	TRBJ1-4	NA	NA
TGTGCCAGTAGTAAGGGGCGTAACATTCAGTACTTC	CASSKGRNIQYF	TRBV19	TRBJ2-4	NA	NA
TGTGCCAGCAGTTACTCTGATACGCAGTATTTT	CASSYSDTQYF	TRBV6-5	TRBJ2-3	NA	NA
TGTGCCAGCAGTCGGAGTACAGGGGCGATTGAAGCTTTCTTT	CASSRSTGAIEAFF	TRBV6-5	TRBJ1-1	TRBD1	NA
TGTGCCAGTAGTATTGACAGGAGTTCCTACAATGAGCAGTTCTTC	CASSIDRSSYNEQFF	TRBV19	TRBJ2-1	NA	NA
TGTGCCAGCAGTCGAGGAGTGGGGAGGACTGAAGCTTTCTTT	CASSRGVGRTEAFF	TRBV7-2	TRBJ1-1	NA	NA
TGTGCGACTAGCGTAAGCTCCTACAATGAGCAGTTCTTC	CATSVSSYNEQFF	TRBV15	TRBJ2-1	TRBD2	NA
TGTGCCAGCAGTGAAGTCTGGACAGGTAGCAATCAGCCCCAGCATTTT	CASSEVWTGSNQPQHF	TRBV6-1	TRBJ1-5	TRBD1	NA
TGTGCCAGCAGTACACATTGGCAGCTGGATCAGCCCCAGCATTTT	CASSTHWQLDQPQHF	TRBV6-5	TRBJ1-5	NA	few
TGTGCCATCAGTGACACTAGCGGGGGGAGTAGGTATACGCAGTATTTT	CAISDTSGGSRYTQYF	TRBV10-3	TRBJ2-3	TRBD2	NA
TGTGCCTGGAGTTTCGGTACAGGGGTGTCCAAAAACATTCAGTACTTC	CAWSFGTGVSKNIQYF	TRBV30	TRBJ2-4	TRBD1	NA
TGTGCCAGCAGCTTAGGGGCGGAGAGCTCCTACGAGCAGTACTTC	CASSLGAESSYEQYF	TRBV7-6	TRBJ2-7	NA	NA